These T cell receptor beta chains were read from a single sample in a study of blood T cells in healthy people across ages. TCRdb recomputed calls from the 5' RACE reads with MiXCR, one row per CDR3 protein. The sample comprises 550,000 to 600,000 distinct CDR3 sequences, 47% of which are singletons, and approximately 23% rests with the top ten. Sequenced input: blood. The receptors stem from a man older than 75 in good health. Both conserved end residues are trimmed from each CDR3. The order of the fields is V gene, clone size, CDR3 protein. The listing skips clone size in some rows; elsewhere it reads once, few, many or a size class.

v_gene: TRBV5-1; abundance: -; CDR3aa: ASSLRPQGTEAF
v_gene: TRBV4-1; abundance: -; CDR3aa: ASSRQAPDTQY
v_gene: TRBV4-3; abundance: -; CDR3aa: ASSLGTSGSLETQF
v_gene: TRBV4-3; abundance: few; CDR3aa: ASSQLTGGYGYT
v_gene: TRBV29-1; abundance: -; CDR3aa: SVEDPQGDYEQY
v_gene: TRBV14; abundance: few; CDR3aa: ASSQARGYEQY
v_gene: TRBV28; abundance: -; CDR3aa: ASSVGQSIDTQY
v_gene: TRBV6-5; abundance: -; CDR3aa: ASSLLAVRYEQY
v_gene: TRBV24-1; abundance: -; CDR3aa: ATSDSAGARSYNEQF
v_gene: TRBV6-6; abundance: many; CDR3aa: ASSRGPTFEQY
v_gene: TRBV28; abundance: many; CDR3aa: ASQGDRGLVGEQY
v_gene: TRBV3-1; abundance: -; CDR3aa: ASSLAGDGTGELF
v_gene: TRBV4-3; abundance: -; CDR3aa: ASSQDRAVWGTGELF
v_gene: TRBV20-1; abundance: once; CDR3aa: SAITGVETQY
v_gene: TRBV6-6; abundance: -; CDR3aa: ASSWVPPRNNEQY
v_gene: TRBV6-5; abundance: -; CDR3aa: ASTLSGRTGELF
v_gene: TRBV29-1; abundance: -; CDR3aa: SVDAGGAGEKLF
v_gene: TRBV10-3; abundance: few; CDR3aa: AISERETQY
v_gene: TRBV27; abundance: -; CDR3aa: ASSLSGVVLNEQF
v_gene: TRBV7-2; abundance: -; CDR3aa: ASSLGRNIRY
v_gene: TRBV27; abundance: -; CDR3aa: ASSSGQGFYEQF
v_gene: TRBV10-3; abundance: -; CDR3aa: AISGLGETQY
v_gene: TRBV25-1; abundance: -; CDR3aa: ASSPRGSGHNQPQH
v_gene: TRBV9; abundance: -; CDR3aa: ASSAISGSSYNEQY
v_gene: TRBV29-1; abundance: few; CDR3aa: SSRGESNYGYT
v_gene: TRBV30; abundance: -; CDR3aa: AWIQGTYTEAF
v_gene: TRBV27; abundance: -; CDR3aa: ASSLLEGEQY
v_gene: TRBV21-1; abundance: -; CDR3aa: ASSKVAKTQY
v_gene: TRBV20-1; abundance: -; CDR3aa: SARMTTKTDGYT
v_gene: TRBV6-6; abundance: many; CDR3aa: ASRLSGGRGTDTQY
v_gene: TRBV4-1; abundance: -; CDR3aa: ASSQVGGTYFRPQH
v_gene: TRBV10-3; abundance: -; CDR3aa: AISESRTRGGRETQY